This T cell receptor (beta chain) was recorded in a study of T cells after yellow fever vaccination. Germline V CDR1 and CDR2: KGHSH, LQKENI. The CDR3 is made up of 14 amino acids. Trimming took 6 bases from V and 4 from J; bases not matched to a gene: 6. Study outcomes and limitations: Post-booster reappearance was seen for most primary-vaccination clones (roughly 96% CD4, around 88% CD8).

Researchers made TCR cDNA using 5'RACE template switching, and this step added a universal primer site and UMIs. A single record per CDR3 protein comes from TCRdb applying MiXCR to the 5' RACE reads. The data contain hundreds of thousands of distinct CDR3 sequences, around an eighth of them singletons. In the case of this clonotype: Its antigen is unknown.

The source was PBMCs, collected on the day of the yellow fever booster vaccination. The chain joins TRBV18 to TRBJ2-3; 8 bases line up with TRBD1. The receptor was derived from a man aged 25 to 45 who received the YFV17D yellow fever vaccine. CDR3 in amino acids: CASSGQGLADTQYF. The CDR3 bases are TGTGCCAGCTCCGGACAGGGCCTCGCAGATACGCAGTATTTT.